A selection of T cell receptor beta chains follows, all from one sample in a study of blood T cell repertoires in COVID-19. TCRdb's table, derived via immunoSEQ multiplex PCR, lists solely in-frame clones and lacks some. The sample lists hundreds of thousands of clones, 85% to 90% seen once, with around 1.5% in the top ten. Sequencing used peripheral blood. Every receptor here comes from a woman in her thirties or forties who had recovered from COVID-19. CDR3s include the opening cysteine and the closing phenylalanine or tryptophan. The D gene is left open where the match is weak. Size is stated for part of the rows, as once, few or many counts, or as a class when the clone is expanded.

clone size,V gene,J gene,D gene,CDR3 protein,CDR3 DNA
.,TRBV10-1,TRBJ1-1,.,CASRERTWTEAFF,TGCGCCAGCCGGGAAAGGACGTGGACTGAAGCTTTCTTT
.,TRBV7-8,TRBJ2-5,TRBD2,CASSPGTRGETQYF,TGTGCCAGCAGCCCCGGGACTAGGGGAGAGACCCAGTACTTC
.,TRBV30,TRBJ1-1,.,CAWMRAAEAFF,TGTGCCTGGATGAGGGCAGCTGAAGCTTTCTTT
.,TRBV7-9,TRBJ2-1,TRBD2,CASSPGGRAEQFF,TGTGCCAGCAGCCCGGGGGGGCGGGCTGAGCAGTTCTTC
.,TRBV5-1,TRBJ1-6,.,CASSLKGLTYNSPLHF,TGCGCCAGCAGCTTGAAGGGGCTTACCTATAATTCACCCCTCCACTTT
.,TRBV7-2,TRBJ1-5,.,CASSLGTREHQPQHF,TGTGCCAGCAGCTTAGGGACAAGGGAACATCAGCCCCAGCATTTT
.,TRBV27,TRBJ1-1,.,CAMPIKTRGSNTEAFF,TGTGCCATGCCCATCAAAACCAGGGGTTCGAACACTGAAGCTTTCTTT
.,TRBV18,TRBJ1-2,.,CASSPADTPSNYGYTF,TGTGCCAGCTCACCGGCGGACACACCGTCTAACTATGGCTACACCTTC
.,TRBV14,TRBJ1-2,.,CASSQFAGGNYGYTF,TGTGCCAGCAGCCAATTTGCGGGTGGGAACTATGGCTACACCTTC
.,TRBV7-9,TRBJ2-5,TRBD2,CASSLALRTSGEETQYF,TGTGCCAGCAGCTTAGCCTTAAGGACTAGCGGAGAAGAGACCCAGTACTTC
.,TRBV3-1/TRBV3-2,TRBJ1-4,TRBD1,CASSQVGGTGVEKLFF,TGTGCCAGCAGCCAAGTAGGAGGGACAGGGGTGGAAAAACTGTTTTTT
.,TRBV10-3,TRBJ2-7,.,CAISGVGYEQYF,TGTGCCATCAGTGGGGTCGGGTACGAGCAGTACTTC
.,TRBV5-1,TRBJ2-5,TRBD1,CASSLATGAPETQYF,TGCGCCAGCAGCTTGGCTACAGGGGCTCCAGAGACCCAGTACTTC
.,TRBV10-2,TRBJ2-2,.,CASSGQTNTGELFF,TGCGCCAGCAGTGGTCAAACTAACACCGGGGAGCTGTTTTTT
.,TRBV2,TRBJ2-5,TRBD1,CASRREDRGLETQYF,TGTGCCAGCAGAAGGGAGGACAGGGGGTTGGAGACCCAGTACTTC
.,TRBV6-5,TRBJ1-1,TRBD1,CASSLTGTNTEAFF,TGTGCCAGCAGTTTGACAGGGACGAACACTGAAGCTTTCTTT
.,TRBV30,TRBJ1-1,.,CAWIWGRLNTEAFF,TGTGCCTGGATTTGGGGGCGATTGAACACTGAAGCTTTCTTT
.,TRBV27,TRBJ2-5,.,CASRFSGRGTQYF,TGTGCCAGCAGGTTCAGCGGCCGCGGGACCCAGTACTTC
.,TRBV3-1/TRBV3-2,TRBJ2-7,.,CASSHLDSNHEQYF,TGTGCCAGCAGCCACCTGGACAGTAACCACGAGCAGTACTTC
.,TRBV2,TRBJ1-4,.,CASSARGPNEKLFF,TGTGCCAGCAGTGCCAGGGGCCCAAATGAAAAACTGTTTTTT
.,TRBV5-5,TRBJ1-3,TRBD1,CASSLNWDRENTIYF,TGTGCCAGCAGCTTGAACTGGGACAGGGAGAACACCATATATTTT
.,TRBV18,TRBJ2-3,TRBD2,CASSPPNRRGGTDTQYF,TGTGCCAGCTCACCCCCTAATAGGCGGGGGGGCACAGATACGCAGTATTTT
.,TRBV5-1,TRBJ1-2,TRBD1,CASSFLGQTYGYTF,TGCGCCAGCAGCTTTTTGGGACAGACCTATGGCTACACCTTC
.,TRBV5-1,TRBJ1-1,.,CASSIFTGDTEAFF,TGCGCCAGCAGCATATTTACAGGTGACACTGAAGCTTTCTTT
once,TRBV27,TRBJ1-1,.,CASIPTGNTEAFF,TGTGCCAGCATACCAACAGGGAACACTGAAGCTTTCTTT
.,TRBV4-2,TRBJ1-1,.,CASSQDRGSREAFF,TGTGCCAGCAGCCAAGATCGGGGGAGTCGAGAAGCTTTCTTT
.,TRBV10-3,TRBJ1-6,TRBD1,CAINRDSNSPLHF,TGTGCCATCAATCGGGACAGCAATTCACCCCTCCACTTT
few,TRBV7-3,TRBJ1-2,TRBD1,CASSPRRDSFGYTF,TGTGCCAGCAGCCCCCGCCGGGACAGCTTTGGCTACACCTTC
.,TRBV2,TRBJ1-2,TRBD1,CASSTPDRGLKGYTF,TGTGCCAGCAGTACTCCGGACAGGGGGCTTAAGGGCTACACCTTC
.,TRBV29-1,TRBJ1-1,TRBD1,CSVGPRFDRVYTEAFF,TGCAGCGTTGGACCCCGGTTTGACAGGGTATACACTGAAGCTTTCTTT
.,TRBV4-1,TRBJ1-4,TRBD1,CASSQRQGGEKLFF,TGCGCCAGCAGCCAGCGACAGGGAGGTGAAAAACTGTTTTTT
.,TRBV5-1,TRBJ2-7,TRBD1,CASTPDPGGEQYF,TGCGCCAGCACCCCCGACCCAGGGGGCGAGCAGTACTTC
.,TRBV2,TRBJ2-7,.,CASIQAPYEQYF,TGTGCCAGCATACAGGCTCCCTACGAGCAGTACTTC